A single sample is the source of the 9 T cell receptor beta chains below, sequenced in a study of cytomegalovirus exposure and HLA in healthy donors. The PCR had 60 Vbeta and 13 Jbeta primers. Clones were sequenced by immunoSEQ multiplex PCR, and TCRdb holds only the in-frame ones, with some missing. The data contain hundreds of thousands of clones, 70% of them singletons. Sequenced: PBMCs. These TCRs come from a man in his forties in good health and CMV-seropositive.

The chain joins TRBV9 to TRBJ1-1; TRBD1 matches at 9 bases. The CDR3 is 15 amino acids. The V gene's germline CDR1 is SGDLS and CDR2 YYNGEE. V shed 2 bases, J shed 1 base, and the junction held 3 bases outside the gene matches. CDR3 DNA: TGTGCCAGCAGCGTGGGACAGGGACGGAACACTGAAGCTTTCTTT. Its translation: CASSVGQGRNTEAFF. Looking up the rest from reference TRBV9 and TRBJ1-1 gives the full variable domain: DSGVTQTPKHLITATGQRVTLRCSPRSGDLSVYWYQQSLDQGLQFLIQYYNGEERAKGNILERFSAQQFPDLHSELNLSSLELGDSALYFCASSVGQGRNTEAFFGQGTRLTVV.

This clone was detected only once. The V call is TRBV19, the J call TRBJ1-2; TRBD1 aligns across 9 bases. Losses at the gene ends were 11 bases for V and 4 bases for J; bases not matched to a gene: 17. CDR1 and CDR2 from the germline V gene are LNHDA and SQIVND (reference sequence). CDR3 size: 16 residues. This chain's CDR3 is CASKKVGQGFPYGYTF. In nucleotides, the CDR3 is TGTGCCTCCAAGAAGGTCGGACAGGGGTTTCCCTATGGCTACACCTTC.

The CDR3 DNA reads as TGTGCCAGCAGTCAAGGAGGGTCCCAGTACACCGGGGAGCTGTTTTTT. Its translation is CASSQGGSQYTGELFF. The genes are TRBV27 and TRBJ2-2; possible D gene TRBD2, 6 bases. V lost 5 bases and J lost 3, with 16 bases in between. Germline CDR1 reads MNHEY; CDR2 reads SMNVEV (reference sequence). This CDR3 is built from 16 residues.

This clone was counted between two and nine times. V gene TRBV5-1 combines with J gene TRBJ2-1; 8 nucleotides line up with TRBD1. The length of the CDR3 is 14 residues. Germline V gives CDR1 SGHRS, CDR2 YFSETQ. The V gene end was trimmed by 0 bases and the J gene end by 9 bases; junction bases not matched to a gene: 5. The CDR3: CASSLAPGGAEQFF. The CDR3 nucleotides read TGCGCCAGCAGCTTGGCCCCAGGGGGCGCTGAGCAGTTCTTC.

This clone was observed a handful of times. The chain recombines TRBV5-4 with TRBJ1-1; D perhaps matches TRBD1 (6 bases). The V end was cut by 0 bases, the J end by 10 bases, with 19 bases between. The CDR3 has 15 residues. Germline V lookup: CDR1 SGHNT, CDR2 YYREEE (reference sequence). CDR3: CASSLAEGGSAVAFF. Here the CDR3 DNA reads TGTGCCAGCAGCTTGGCCGAAGGGGGTTCCGCGGTAGCTTTCTTT.

The rearrangement uses TRBV27 and TRBJ2-5; the match to TRBD2 covers 9 bases. This CDR3 is built from 15 residues. V gave up 2 bases and J gave up 5 bases; unmatched junction bases: 6. Looked up from germline, CDR1 is MNHEY and CDR2 is SMNVEV (reference sequence). CDR3 in amino acids: CASSLRRGGRETQYF. The DNA for the CDR3 is TGTGCCAGCAGTTTAAGGCGGGGGGGCCGGGAGACCCAGTACTTC.

This clone appeared a few times. The gene calls are TRBV2 and TRBJ2-3; 9 bases align to TRBD1. V was clipped by 6 bases and J by 5 bases; unmatched bases: 6. The CDR3 contains 14 residues. CDR1 SNHLY and CDR2 FYNNEI come from the germline V gene. The CDR3 region has the DNA TGTGCCAGCAGGGTCACAGGGGGCAAAGATACGCAGTATTTT. This encodes CASRVTGGKDTQYF.

Only one count was recorded for this clone. The J gene is TRBJ1-1, the V gene TRBV7-3, with D tentatively TRBD1 (6 bases). The V end lost 2 bases, the J end lost 5 bases, and 15 bases lay between the germline ends. Looked up from germline, CDR1 is SGHTA and CDR2 is FQGTGA. This CDR3 spans 15 amino acids. CDR3 DNA sequence: TGTGCCAGCAGCTTACGGGGACAAAGGGGGACTGAAGCTTTCTTT. It specifies CASSLRGQRGTEAFF.

The CDR3 DNA reads as TGCGCCAGCAGCTTGGCGACTAGCGGCTTCGGGGAGCTGTTTTTT. It translates to CASSLATSGFGELFF. The gene calls are TRBV5-1 and TRBJ2-2; TRBD2 matches 9 bases. Germline values: CDR1 SGHRS, CDR2 YFSETQ. The CDR3 is 15 residues long. Unmatched junction bases numbered 4, after V lost 0 bases and J lost 7 bases.